Below are 2 T cell receptor beta chains sequenced from a single sample in a study of T cell repertoires in cytomegalovirus infection. No antigens are known for them. TCRdb redid the calling of the reads with MiXCR, one entry per CDR3 protein. In the table there are about 130,000 distinct CDR3 sequences, 20% to 30% of which are singletons. Sequencing was carried out using PBMCs, sequenced either directly or after in vitro stimulation (not recorded which). Receptors originate from a human donor in good health (CMV status not recorded). Some clones in this sample may be carry-over from other donors' samples.

J is TRBJ1-4 and V is TRBV28, with unresolved D. CDR3 length: 14 residues. Per germline, CDR1 MDHEN and CDR2 SYDVKM. V was pared by 3 bases and J by 5 bases, with 10 bases between. CDR3 sequence reads: CASSFWQPNEKLFF. CDR3 DNA sequence: TGTGCCAGCAGTTTTTGGCAGCCAAATGAAAAACTGTTTTTT.

The genes are TRBV12-5 and TRBJ2-1; 8 bases align to TRBD2. The CDR3 sequence is 17 residues long. Germline CDR1 reads LGHNT; CDR2 reads FRNRAP. The trim removed 0 bases at V and 8 bases at J, leaving 12 bases unmatched. The chain's CDR3 is CASGLVGVAGPRDEQFF. CDR3 DNA: TGTGCTAGTGGTTTGGTAGGGGTAGCGGGACCTCGAGATGAGCAGTTCTTC.